This record looks at one TCR beta chain sequence and its context. Data came from immunoSEQ multiplex PCR; TCRdb stores just in-frame clones and leaves some out. The data hold tens of thousands of clones, with roughly four fifths observed a single time. The CDR3 is 15 amino acids. Germline assignment: CDR1 SGHDN and CDR2 FVKESK. V dropped 5 bases and J dropped 8; count of bases not matched to a gene: 9. This entry belongs to a study of memory CD4+ T cells and cytomegalovirus serostatus. The sort gate was single viable CD3+CD4+CD8-CD45RO+ cells for memory CD4+ T cells. Material: memory CD4+ T cells from blood. This receptor was taken from an adult in good health and CMV-seronegative. The chain uses TRBV14 and TRBJ1-4; TRBD1 agrees at 9 bases. This chain's CDR3 is CASSELQGAGEKLFF. The CDR3 region has the DNA TGTGCCAGCAGCGAACTACAGGGGGCAGGAGAAAAACTGTTTTTT.